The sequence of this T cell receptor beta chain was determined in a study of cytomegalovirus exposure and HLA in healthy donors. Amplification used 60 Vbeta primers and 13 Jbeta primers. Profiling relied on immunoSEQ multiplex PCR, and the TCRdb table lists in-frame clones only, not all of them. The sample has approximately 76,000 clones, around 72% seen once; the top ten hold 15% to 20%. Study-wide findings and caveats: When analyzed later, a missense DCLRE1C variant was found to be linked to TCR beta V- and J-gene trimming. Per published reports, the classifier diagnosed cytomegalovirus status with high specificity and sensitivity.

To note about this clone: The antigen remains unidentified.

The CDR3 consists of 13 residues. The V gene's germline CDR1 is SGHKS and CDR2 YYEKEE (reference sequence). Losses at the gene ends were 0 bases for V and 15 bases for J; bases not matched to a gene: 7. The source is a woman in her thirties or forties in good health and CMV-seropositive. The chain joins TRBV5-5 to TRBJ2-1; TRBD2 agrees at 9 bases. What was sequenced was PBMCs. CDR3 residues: CASSLDAGTSSFF. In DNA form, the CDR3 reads TGTGCCAGCAGCTTGGACGCGGGGACTAGCTCGTTCTTC.